This T cell receptor beta chain was sequenced during a study of shared T cell receptors in the human thymus. CDR3 length: 13 residues. Germline CDR1 SGHTA, CDR2 FQGNSA. The ends lost 1 base at V and 10 bases at J; junction bases unmatched: 6. Produced via immunoSEQ multiplex PCR; TCRdb's table is partial and in-frame only. The table includes approximately 760,000 clones, approximately 85% detected once. The same sample was also used in a study of human thymus T cells. In that study: Thymic samples were excised during corrective heart operations. Highly overlapping thymic repertoires among unrelated individuals were reported in related research.

The clonotype comes from a girl less than two years old with a congenital heart defect. Sequencing was carried out using thymocytes. The V gene is TRBV7-2, the J gene TRBJ1-1; 7 nucleotides agree with TRBD1. In DNA form, the CDR3 reads TGTGCCAGCAGCTTAGGTCCAAGGACAGGAGCTTTCTTT. As protein: CASSLGPRTGAFF.